These 20 T cell receptor beta chains came from one sample sequenced in a study of cytomegalovirus exposure and HLA in healthy donors. The PCR made use of 60 Vbeta and 13 Jbeta primers. Using immunoSEQ multiplex PCR, the repertoire was profiled, and TCRdb retains in-frame clones only, with some absent. Of 150,000 to 200,000 clones listed, 77% are singletons. Sequenced sample: PBMCs. These receptors all stem from a woman aged 25 to 39 in good health and CMV-seropositive.

The chain joins TRBV19 to TRBJ2-7; the match to TRBD2 covers 9 bases. J was trimmed by 3 bases and V by 11 bases; bases with no gene match: 8. Germline CDR1 and CDR2: LNHDA and SQIVND (reference sequence). This CDR3 has 13 residues. As DNA, the CDR3 is TGTGCCGCAGGGCTAGCGGGGAGCTACGAGCAGTACTTC. Amino acid sequence: CAAGLAGSYEQYF.

In regard to this clone: One end of the junction does not line up with germline, which may come from a read error. The CDR3 region is CASAPAGAANTGEPFF. CDR3 DNA: TGTGCCAGCGCCCCGGCTGGTGCCGCGAACACCGGGGAGCCGTTTTTT. The chain recombines TRBV28 with TRBJ2-2, with D perhaps TRBD2 (5 bases). The CDR3 runs to 16 residues. Germline CDR1 MDHEN, CDR2 SYDVKM.

This chain uses TRBV4-2 with TRBJ2-3; D uncertain. This CDR3 comprises 13 residues. The germline V gene encodes CDR1 LGHNA and CDR2 YNFKEQ. V was trimmed by 0 bases and J by 4 bases, leaving 5 bases between them. The CDR3 bases are TGTGCCAGCAGCCAAGATCCTCCAGATACGCAGTATTTT. Residues: CASSQDPPDTQYF.

Written as DNA, the CDR3 is TGTGCCAGCAGCTTAGCGTTCTCGCGGGAGGCCTTCTCGGGCGAGCAGTACTTC. Translated, it gives CASSLAFSREAFSGEQYF. This chain joins TRBV11-2 and TRBJ2-7; TRBD2 aligns across 8 bases. After removal of 1 base from V and 6 bases from J, the junction contained 17 bases not matched to a gene. CDR3 length equals 18 residues. Germline CDR1 and CDR2: SGHAT and FQNNGV.

This chain links TRBV5-1 with TRBJ2-2; TRBD1 is a possible D gene (6 bases). Germline V gene sequence: CDR1 SGHRS, CDR2 YFSETQ. Trimming pared 2 bases from V and 7 bases from J, leaving 15 bases between. The CDR3 consists of 15 residues. The CDR3 bases are TGCGCCAGCAGCTTTTCAACAGGGTCAAGCGGGGAGCTGTTTTTT. As protein: CASSFSTGSSGELFF.

This chain uses TRBV15 with TRBJ2-1; 8 positions match TRBD2. Germline V gene lookup returns CDR1 LNHNV and CDR2 YYDKDF (reference sequence). V lost 1 base, J lost 5 bases, and 7 bases stayed unmatched. The CDR3 is 16 amino acids. The CDR3 DNA sequence: TGTGCCACCAGCAGAGGGGGGACTAGTAACCACAATGAGCAGTTCTTC. It codes for CATSRGGTSNHNEQFF.

This clone turned up a few times. Written as DNA, the CDR3 is TGTGCCAGCAGCCGGGGATACGGGAGCACAGATACGCAGTATTTT. Protein: CASSRGYGSTDTQYF. The chain uses TRBV6-5 and TRBJ2-3; possibly TRBD2 for D (5 bases). V dropped 6 bases and J dropped 0 bases, with 13 bases sitting between them. This CDR3 is built from 15 residues. CDR1 MNHEY and CDR2 SVGAGI come from the germline V gene.

CDR3 nucleotide sequence: TGTGCCAGCAGCTCCGCCGGGACTCCTGAGCAGTACTTC. It codes for CASSSAGTPEQYF. The rearrangement links TRBV11-2 to TRBJ2-7, with D maybe TRBD2 (6 bases). Germline V lookup: CDR1 SGHAT, CDR2 FQNNGV. This CDR3 is 13 amino acids long. The V and J ends lost 4 bases and 7 bases respectively, with 14 bases between them.

The chain has TRBV11-3 and TRBJ1-4, with D maybe TRBD1 (5 bases). Germline loops: CDR1 SGHNT, CDR2 YENEEA. Between the trimmed V and J ends, which lost 5 bases and 8 bases, there was a span of 18 bases. The CDR3 consists of 15 residues. CDR3 amino acids: CASSPPWQGSEKLFF. The CDR3 region has the DNA TGTGCCAGCAGCCCACCATGGCAGGGTAGCGAAAAACTGTTTTTT.

V is TRBV2 and J is TRBJ1-5, with TRBD1 matching 8 bases. Germline assignment: CDR1 SNHLY and CDR2 FYNNEI. The J segment lost 6 bases and the V segment lost 4 bases, leaving 11 bases of the junction unmatched. The CDR3 runs to 16 residues. The CDR3: CASSALGQGGTQPQHF. The CDR3 bases are TGTGCCAGCAGTGCACTCGGACAGGGTGGAACTCAGCCCCAGCATTTT.

CDR3 loop: CASSTTGGDDTGELFF. The CDR3 DNA reads TGTGCCAGCAGTACTACAGGGGGCGACGACACCGGGGAGCTGTTTTTT. The chain couples TRBV27 to TRBJ2-2, with 9 bases matching TRBD1. Germline V gives CDR1 MNHEY, CDR2 SMNVEV (reference sequence). The CDR3 is 16 amino acids. The V and J ends lost 5 bases and 3 bases, in that order; junction bases with no gene match: 7.

The chain is built from TRBV19 and TRBJ2-1, with D possibly TRBD1 on 5 matching bases. V gave up 7 bases and J gave up 4 bases, with 8 bases separating them. The CDR3 contains 12 residues. Germline values: CDR1 LNHDA, CDR2 SQIVND (reference sequence). CDR3 sequence: CASKAGYNEQFF. CDR3 DNA sequence: TGTGCCAGTAAGGCAGGGTACAATGAGCAGTTCTTC.

The genes are TRBV23-1 and TRBJ2-1, with 11 positions matching TRBD2. TRBV23-1 is flagged as an ORF with uncertain function. The CDR3 spans 18 residues. The V segment lost 0 bases and the J segment 10 bases; nucleotides outside the gene matches: 14. The CDR3, as DNA: TGCGCCAGCAGTCAATCCATAGTAGCGGGAGGGCCACGGGGCGAGCAGTTCTTC. This sequence encodes CASSQSIVAGGPRGEQFF.

This clone came up a few times. This chain links TRBV6-1 with TRBJ1-2; no clear D gene. V shed 2 bases and J shed 3 bases, with 7 bases lying between them. This CDR3 is built from 13 residues. Germline CDR1 and CDR2: MNHNS and SASEGT. Here the CDR3 reads CASSEWGDYGYTF. CDR3 DNA: TGTGCCAGCAGTGAATGGGGAGACTATGGCTACACCTTC.

This clone was counted a few times. The chain links TRBV6-1 to TRBJ2-5; perhaps TRBD2 as D (5 bases). The germline V gene encodes CDR1 MNHNS and CDR2 SASEGT. V shed 3 bases and J shed 4 bases, with 6 bases lying between them. The CDR3 extends over 12 amino acids. The CDR3 sequence: CASSDAGETQYF. The DNA for the CDR3 is TGTGCCAGCAGTGACGCGGGAGAGACCCAGTACTTC.

V gene TRBV27 combines with J gene TRBJ1-4, with 9 bases aligning to TRBD1. The V gene's germline CDR1 is MNHEY and CDR2 SMNVEV (reference sequence). Losses at the gene ends were 5 bases for V and 5 bases for J; bases not matched to a gene: 18. This CDR3 has 19 amino acids. The chain's CDR3 is CASSPGQGSGSPLNEKLFF. In DNA, the CDR3 is TGTGCCAGCAGTCCCGGACAGGGGTCCGGGTCTCCCCTAAATGAAAAACTGTTTTTT. The full variable domain, with the rest looked up from reference TRBV27 and TRBJ1-4, is EAQVTQNPRYLITVTGKKLTVTCSQNMNHEYMSWYRQDPGLGLRQIYYSMNVEVTDKGDVPEGYKVSRKEKRNFPLILESPSPNQTSLYFCASSPGQGSGSPLNEKLFFGSGTQLSVL.

The rearrangement uses TRBV5-1 and TRBJ2-7, with unresolved D. The CDR3 is 14 residues long. Trimming took off 1 base at V and 3 bases at J, with 11 bases between the two ends. The germline gives CDR1 SGHRS, CDR2 YFSETQ. The CDR3 is CASSLSSVDYEQYF. The CDR3 coding sequence is TGCGCCAGCAGCTTGTCCTCGGTTGACTACGAGCAGTACTTC.

V is TRBV9 and J is TRBJ2-7, with TRBD2 matching 9 bases. The CDR3 sequence is 15 residues long. Trimming at V came to 1 base and at J to 0 bases, leaving 2 bases not matched to a gene. Germline loops: CDR1 SGDLS, CDR2 YYNGEE. Here the CDR3 reads CASSVSGRHSYEQYF. DNA for the CDR3: TGTGCCAGCAGCGTAAGCGGGAGGCACTCCTACGAGCAGTACTTC. Using reference TRBV9 and TRBJ2-7 for the parts outside the CDR3, the full variable domain is DSGVTQTPKHLITATGQRVTLRCSPRSGDLSVYWYQQSLDQGLQFLIQYYNGEERAKGNILERFSAQQFPDLHSELNLSSLELGDSALYFCASSVSGRHSYEQYFGPGTRLTVT.

The rearrangement uses TRBV27 and TRBJ1-3; the D gene is possibly TRBD1 (5 bases). Trimming removed 5 bases from V and 0 bases from J, with 14 bases in between. CDR1 and CDR2 (germline): MNHEY, SMNVEV (reference sequence). This CDR3 comprises 16 residues. DNA of the CDR3: TGTGCCAGCAGTCCCCTGGACACTAACTCTGGAAACACCATATATTTT. Its protein product is CASSPLDTNSGNTIYF.

The CDR3 nucleotides read TGTGCCAGCAGCTTGGTGATTAGCGGGAGTACAGATACGCAGTATTTT. Its protein is CASSLVISGSTDTQYF. The chain joins TRBV5-6 to TRBJ2-3; 9 bases align to TRBD2. With 0 bases clipped from V and 3 bases from J, the junction kept 5 bases outside the gene matches. The germline V gene encodes CDR1 SGHDT and CDR2 YYEEEE. The CDR3 extends over 16 amino acids.